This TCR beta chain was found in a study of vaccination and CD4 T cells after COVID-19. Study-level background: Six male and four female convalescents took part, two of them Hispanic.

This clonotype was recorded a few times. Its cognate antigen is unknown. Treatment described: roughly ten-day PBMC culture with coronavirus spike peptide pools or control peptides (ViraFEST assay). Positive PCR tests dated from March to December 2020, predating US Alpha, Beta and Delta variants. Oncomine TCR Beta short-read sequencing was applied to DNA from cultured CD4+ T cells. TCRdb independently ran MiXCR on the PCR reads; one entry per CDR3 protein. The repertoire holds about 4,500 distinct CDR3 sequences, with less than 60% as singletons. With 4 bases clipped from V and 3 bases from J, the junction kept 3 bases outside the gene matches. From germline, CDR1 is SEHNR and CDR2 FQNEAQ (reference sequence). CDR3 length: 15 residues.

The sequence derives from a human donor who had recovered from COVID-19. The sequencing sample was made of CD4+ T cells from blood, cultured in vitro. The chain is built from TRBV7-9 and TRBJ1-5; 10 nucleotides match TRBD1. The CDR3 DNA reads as TGTGCCAGCAGCTCGGACAGGGGGGCCAATCAGCCCCAGCATTTT. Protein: CASSSDRGANQPQHF.